This T cell receptor beta chain came from a study of regulatory T cells in long-lasting Graves disease. With 8 bases removed from V and 5 bases from J, the gap between germline ends came to 9 bases. This CDR3 spans 11 amino acids. Per the germline V gene, CDR1 is ENHRY and CDR2 is SYGVKD. The time point here: newly diagnosed GD, antithyroid drugs for less than 3 months. The authors made the TCR library using RNA they extracted from PBMCs. This clonotype was observed a few times. Combining iRepertoire HTBI primers with Arm-PCR of CDR3 regions, the authors built TCR beta libraries. TCRdb itself ran the multiplex PCR reads through MiXCR, one entry per CDR3 protein. The sample yields more than 300,000 distinct CDR3 sequences, about 16% seen once. This sample also appeared in a second study, on T cells in Graves' hyperthyroidism and ophthalmopathy. According to that study: Ophthalmopathy stood apart from stable hyperthyroidism in a 13 V-J model.

The sequenced sample was peripheral blood mononuclear cells (PBMCs), obtained at new diagnosis, from a patient treated with antithyroid drugs. The clonotype comes from a woman aged 18-35 years with Graves disease. The chain carries TRBV10-3 and TRBJ1-1; the D is unclear. CDR3 residues: CAISAETEAFF. The CDR3 bases are TGTGCCATCTCTGCCGAAACTGAAGCTTTCTTT.